This T cell receptor beta chain was identified during a study of OX40 agonist ivuxolimab in advanced cancers. Whole-study context: Ivuxolimab was delivered to patients intravenously every 2 weeks at doses spanning 0.01 to 10 mg/kg. Recorded diagnoses for dose-escalation patients were hepatocellular carcinoma, melanoma, renal cell or head and neck cancer.

Data came from immunoSEQ multiplex PCR; TCRdb stores just in-frame clones and leaves some out. This sample has approximately 69,000 clones, with around 88% found just once. CDR3 length equals 15 residues. CDR1 and CDR2 from the germline V gene are SGHVS and FNYEAQ. After removal of 1 base from V and 6 bases from J, the junction contained 6 bases not matched to a gene. The V gene is TRBV7-6, the J gene TRBJ2-3, with 8 bases that match TRBD2. The TCR comes from an adult with an advanced solid tumor such as melanoma, head and neck, liver or kidney cancer. The sample in question was CD4+ or CD8+ T cells sorted from blood, obtained in a trial of the OX40 agonist ivuxolimab. For the CDR3, the DNA is TGTGCCAGCAGCTTAGAGGGCGGGGGGTCGGATACGCAGTATTTT. This codes for CASSLEGGGSDTQYF.